This entry lists 5 T cell receptor beta chains sequenced from one sample in a study of control samples from healthy donors and cancer patients. Some clones are missing from TCRdb's copy, which holds only in-frame ones; the method was immunoSEQ multiplex PCR. The data contain approximately 120,000 clones, about 90% of them singletons. Sequences were obtained from blood. The receptors here all came from a man aged 18 to 29 in good health.

The CDR3 loop reads CASSTWTTEAFF. The DNA of the CDR3 is TGTGCCAGCAGCACATGGACGACTGAAGCTTTCTTT. V usage is TRBV7-3 and J usage is TRBJ1-1; D ambiguous. This CDR3 has 12 residues. Trimming left V 5 bases short and J 5 bases short, with 9 bases between. Germline V lookup: CDR1 SGHTA, CDR2 FQGTGA.

V is TRBV5-1 and J is TRBJ2-6, with no clear D. The V gene lost 2 bases and the J gene lost 1 base, with 7 bases spanning the gap. Germline V gives CDR1 SGHRS, CDR2 YFSETQ. CDR3 size: 15 residues. The DNA for the CDR3 is TGCGCCAGCAGCTTAGAGCCTTCTGGGGCCAACGTCCTGACTTTC. Protein product: CASSLEPSGANVLTF.

This chain links TRBV6-2 or TRBV6-3 with TRBJ1-4, with TRBD1 matching over 9 bases. V was pared by 6 bases and J by 3 bases, with 11 bases of the junction left unmatched. CDR3 length: 17 amino acids. Germline V CDR1 and CDR2: MNHEY, SVGEGT. CDR3: CASSRRQGERANEKLFF. Here the CDR3 DNA reads TGTGCCAGCAGCCGGAGACAGGGGGAAAGGGCTAATGAAAAACTGTTTTTT.

V and J are TRBV3-1 (or the pseudogene TRBV3-2) and TRBJ2-6; D uncertain. Germline V CDR1 and CDR2: LGHDT, YNNKEL (reference sequence). Trimming removed 5 bases from V and 0 bases from J, with 5 bases in between. CDR3 size: 14 residues. CDR3 bases: TGTGCCAGCAGCGAATCCTCTGGGGCCAACGTCCTGACTTTC. It encodes CASSESSGANVLTF.

The chain joins TRBV5-1 to TRBJ1-5; D unresolved. Per germline, CDR1 SGHRS and CDR2 YFSETQ. This CDR3 contains 16 residues. Trimming left V 0 bases short and J 1 base short, with 11 bases between. The CDR3 protein is CASSLGQFGSNQPQHF. The CDR3 DNA is TGCGCCAGCAGCTTGGGGCAGTTCGGAAGCAATCAGCCCCAGCATTTT.